Listed below are T cell receptor beta chains from one sample, sequenced in a study of OX40 agonist ivuxolimab in advanced cancers. Clones were read by immunoSEQ multiplex PCR, and TCRdb kept only the in-frame ones, dropping some. The data contain tens of thousands of clones, roughly 80% of them singletons. Sequenced here: CD4+ or CD8+ T cells sorted from blood, sampled in a trial of the OX40 agonist ivuxolimab. Every receptor here comes from an adult with an advanced solid tumor such as melanoma, head and neck, liver or kidney cancer. Both conserved end residues are part of each CDR3. Each record gives: clone size, J gene, CDR3 length, V gene, D gene, CDR3 protein, CDR3 DNA. D genes are given only for firm matches. Clone size appears in some rows only: once, few, many, or a class for an expanded clone.

>.|TRBJ1-2|15|TRBV27|TRBD1
CASSPQTGGDYGYTF
TGTGCCAGCAGTCCCCAAACAGGGGGCGACTATGGCTACACCTTC
>.|TRBJ2-7|15|TRBV21-1|.
CASSKGLAGDYEQYF
TGTGCCAGCAGCAAGGGACTAGCGGGAGACTACGAGCAGTACTTC
>.|TRBJ1-2|15|TRBV5-1|.
CASSSGQGSYYGYTF
TGCGCCAGCAGCTCGGGACAAGGGAGCTACTATGGCTACACCTTC
>.|TRBJ1-3|19|TRBV19|.
CASLPTPGRRQSVGNTIYF
TGTGCCAGTCTCCCAACCCCGGGACGGAGACAATCTGTTGGAAACACCATATATTTT
>medium-sized|TRBJ1-2|14|TRBV11-2|.
CASSPTTEIHGYTF
TGTGCCAGCAGCCCAACGACAGAAATACATGGCTACACCTTC
>few|TRBJ2-1|13|TRBV18|.
CASSSRGNNEQFF
TGTGCCAGCTCAAGTCGGGGGAACAATGAGCAGTTCTTC
>once|TRBJ2-5|19|TRBV7-6|TRBD2
CASSLGGGTSGTLGETQYF
TGTGCCAGCAGCTTAGGAGGGGGGACTAGCGGGACTTTGGGAGAGACCCAGTACTTC
>.|TRBJ1-3|15|TRBV7-9|.
CASSSPGYSGNTIYF
TGTGCCAGCAGCTCTCCAGGTTACTCTGGAAACACCATATATTTT
>.|TRBJ2-7|13|TRBV18|.
CASLGNGGLEQYF
TGTGCCAGCCTTGGTAATGGGGGGCTCGAGCAGTACTTC
>.|TRBJ1-1|15|TRBV11-2|.
CASSLTPVPRTEAFF
TGTGCCAGCAGCCTGACGCCGGTCCCGAGGACTGAAGCTTTCTTT
>once|TRBJ2-7|14|TRBV5-1|TRBD1
CASKATGGSVEQYF
TGCGCCAGCAAGGCGACAGGGGGTTCTGTCGAGCAGTACTTC
>.|TRBJ2-7|16|TRBV27|TRBD2
CASSLRIVAGHYEQYF
TGTGCCAGCAGTTTAAGGATTGTAGCGGGACACTACGAGCAGTACTTC
>.|TRBJ2-1|14|TRBV28|TRBD2
CASSLAGEVPGQFF
TGTGCCAGCAGTTTAGCGGGAGAGGTGCCTGGGCAGTTCTTC
>.|TRBJ2-6|16|TRBV7-2|TRBD1
CASSLKQGAGANVLTF
TGTGCCAGCAGCTTAAAACAGGGGGCTGGGGCCAACGTCCTGACTTTC
>.|TRBJ2-7|16|TRBV18|.
CASSPTGTGAPSEQYF
TGTGCCAGCTCACCAACGGGAACTGGGGCTCCTAGCGAGCAGTACTTC
>.|TRBJ1-3|14|TRBV6-5|.
CASSIGGLGNTIYF
TGTGCCAGCAGTATTGGGGGGCTTGGAAACACCATATATTTT
>.|TRBJ2-7|14|TRBV19|.
CASSIAGIGYEQYF
TGTGCCAGTAGTATAGCCGGGATTGGGTACGAGCAGTACTTC
>.|TRBJ1-2|14|TRBV7-8|.
CASSLGGGSYGYTF
TGTGCCAGCAGCTTAGGCGGCGGTTCCTATGGCTACACCTTC
>.|TRBJ1-1|15|TRBV27|.
CASSSSNMPNTEAFF
TGTGCCAGCAGTTCCTCCAACATGCCGAACACTGAAGCTTTCTTT
>.|TRBJ2-7|16|TRBV7-9|TRBD1
CASSSPPGTALSEQYF
TGTGCCAGCAGCTCCCCACCCGGGACAGCCCTAAGCGAGCAGTACTTC
>.|TRBJ2-2|16|TRBV19|TRBD1
CASSRGGQLGSGELFF
TGTGCCAGTAGTAGAGGGGGACAGTTAGGTTCCGGGGAGCTGTTTTTT
>.|TRBJ2-3|16|TRBV18|TRBD2
CASSRGLAGGPDTQYF
TGTGCCAGCTCACGGGGACTAGCGGGAGGACCAGATACGCAGTATTTT
>few|TRBJ1-1|14|TRBV10-3|.
CAIRGDAVNTEAFF
TGTGCCATCCGGGGGGACGCAGTGAACACTGAAGCTTTCTTT
>.|TRBJ2-1|16|TRBV5-6|TRBD2
CASSSLAGGSYNEQFF
TGTGCCAGCAGCTCTCTAGCGGGAGGGTCCTACAATGAGCAGTTCTTC
>.|TRBJ2-1|13|TRBV7-9|TRBD1
CASSSTGYNEQFF
TGTGCCAGCAGCTCGACAGGGTACAATGAGCAGTTCTTC
>.|TRBJ2-3|16|TRBV5-5|.
CASSPGATLSTDTQYF
TGTGCCAGCAGCCCGGGGGCTACTCTTAGCACAGATACGCAGTATTTT
>.|TRBJ2-7|16|TRBV7-8|TRBD2
CASSQLGTSPSYEQYF
TGTGCCAGCAGCCAGTTGGGGACTAGCCCCTCCTACGAGCAGTACTTC
>.|TRBJ1-5|15|TRBV2|TRBD1
CASSGGTGGNQPQHF
TGTGCCAGCAGTGGAGGGACAGGGGGCAATCAGCCCCAGCATTTT
>few|TRBJ1-5|13|TRBV7-8|.
CASSLAGHQPQHF
TGTGCCAGCAGCTTAGCGGGACATCAGCCCCAGCATTTT
>.|TRBJ2-4|14|TRBV7-2|.
CASSLQIAKNIQYF
TGTGCCAGCAGCTTACAGATAGCCAAAAACATTCAGTACTTC
>.|TRBJ2-2|15|TRBV11-2|TRBD2
CASSLGTTNTGELFF
TGTGCCAGCAGCTTGGGGACTACCAACACCGGGGAGCTGTTTTTT
>.|TRBJ2-5|12|TRBV27|TRBD1
CATSDRQETQYF
TGTGCCACCTCGGACAGGCAAGAGACCCAGTACTTC
>.|TRBJ2-7|13|TRBV6-6|.
CASSYMESYEQYF
TGTGCCAGCAGTTACATGGAGTCATACGAGCAGTACTTC
>.|TRBJ1-5|14|TRBV6-1|.
CASSDGGGNQPQHF
TGTGCCAGCAGTGACGGCGGTGGCAATCAGCCCCAGCATTTT
>once|TRBJ2-5|14|TRBV18|TRBD1
CASSIQGATETQYF
TGTGCCAGCTCAATACAGGGGGCTACAGAGACCCAGTACTTC
>.|TRBJ2-5|14|TRBV7-9|.
CASSLATSQETQYF
TGTGCCAGCAGCTTAGCAACGTCACAAGAGACCCAGTACTTC
>once|TRBJ2-7|14|TRBV29-1|.
CSVSTGPPHYEQYF
TGCAGCGTATCCACAGGGCCCCCCCACTACGAGCAGTACTTC
>.|TRBJ2-2|15|TRBV28|.
CASSRRKANTGELFF
TGTGCCAGCAGTCGGCGGAAGGCGAACACCGGGGAGCTGTTTTTT
>.|TRBJ1-1|15|TRBV5-4|.
CASRPGDGWGTEAFF
TGTGCCAGCAGGCCGGGAGACGGATGGGGTACTGAAGCTTTCTTT
>.|TRBJ2-5|15|TRBV5-1|TRBD1
CASSSPQGVGETQYF
TGCGCCAGCAGCTCCCCGCAGGGGGTGGGTGAGACCCAGTACTTC
>.|TRBJ2-5|16|TRBV28|TRBD1
CASRRTGGVRQETQYF
TGTGCCAGCAGAAGGACAGGGGGCGTGAGGCAAGAGACCCAGTACTTC
>.|TRBJ1-1|14|TRBV30|.
CAWNRGLPNTEAFF
TGTGCCTGGAATCGGGGACTACCCAACACTGAAGCTTTCTTT
>.|TRBJ2-5|13|TRBV6-5|.
CASTEQGRETQYF
TGTGCCAGCACCGAACAGGGCAGGGAGACCCAGTACTTC
>.|TRBJ2-1|15|TRBV2|TRBD2
CASKQRELLENEQFF
TGTGCCAGCAAGCAGCGGGAGCTTTTGGAGAATGAGCAGTTCTTC
>.|TRBJ2-3|19|TRBV28|TRBD2
CASRKYSPGLAGCADTQYF
TGTGCCAGCAGGAAGTATAGTCCGGGACTAGCGGGATGTGCAGATACGCAGTATTTT
>.|TRBJ2-7|13|TRBV11-2|.
CASSLGGTYEQYF
TGTGCCAGCAGCTTAGGGGGAACCTACGAGCAGTACTTC
>.|TRBJ2-7|16|TRBV6-5|.
CASSYASSASSYEQYF
TGTGCCAGCAGTTACGCCTCTAGCGCGAGCTCCTACGAGCAGTACTTC
>.|TRBJ1-1|12|TRBV16|.
CASSQSVGEAFF
TGTGCCAGCAGCCAATCGGTGGGAGAAGCTTTCTTT
>once|TRBJ2-1|19|TRBV7-9|TRBD2
CASSLGGTLAGGPENEQFF
TGTGCCAGCAGCTTAGGGGGTACCCTAGCGGGAGGGCCGGAAAATGAGCAGTTCTTC
>.|TRBJ2-3|12|TRBV11-3|.
CASSLDADTQYF
TGTGCCAGCAGCTTAGACGCAGATACGCAGTATTTT
>.|TRBJ1-5|17|TRBV5-1|.
CASSPGEGLVGNQPQHF
TGCGCCAGCAGCCCAGGAGAGGGCCTGGTAGGCAATCAGCCCCAGCATTTT
>once|TRBJ1-5|12|TRBV19|.
CASSIRDQPQHF
TGTGCCAGTAGTATCAGGGATCAGCCCCAGCATTTT
>.|TRBJ2-7|12|TRBV10-2|.
CASSEDRARQYF
TGCGCCAGCAGTGAGGACCGGGCGCGGCAGTACTTC
>.|TRBJ2-7|15|TRBV13|.
CASSPGGAGPYEQYF
TGTGCCAGCAGCCCTGGGGGAGCTGGGCCCTACGAGCAGTACTTC